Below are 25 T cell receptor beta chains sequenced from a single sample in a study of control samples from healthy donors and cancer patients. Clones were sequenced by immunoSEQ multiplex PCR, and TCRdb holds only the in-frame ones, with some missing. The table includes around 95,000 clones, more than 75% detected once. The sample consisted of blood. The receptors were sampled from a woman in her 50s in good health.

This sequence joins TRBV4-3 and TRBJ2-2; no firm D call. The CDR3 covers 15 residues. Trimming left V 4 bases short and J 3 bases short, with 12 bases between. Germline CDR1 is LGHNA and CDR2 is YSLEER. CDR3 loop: CASSPALGYTGELFF. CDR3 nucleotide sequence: TGCGCCAGCAGCCCGGCTTTGGGTTACACCGGGGAGCTGTTTTTT.

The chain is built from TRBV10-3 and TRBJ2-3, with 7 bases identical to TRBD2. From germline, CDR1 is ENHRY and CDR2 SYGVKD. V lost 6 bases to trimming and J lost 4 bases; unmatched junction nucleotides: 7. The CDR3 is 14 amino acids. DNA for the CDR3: TGTGCCATCAGCCCGGGGAGGGATCCAGATACGCAGTATTTT. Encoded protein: CAISPGRDPDTQYF.

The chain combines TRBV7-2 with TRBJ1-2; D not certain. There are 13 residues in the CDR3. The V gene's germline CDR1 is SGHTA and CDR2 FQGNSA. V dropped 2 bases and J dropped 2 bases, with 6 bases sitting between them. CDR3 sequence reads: CASSLYRNYGYTF. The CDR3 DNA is TGTGCCAGCAGCTTATACAGAAACTATGGCTACACCTTC.

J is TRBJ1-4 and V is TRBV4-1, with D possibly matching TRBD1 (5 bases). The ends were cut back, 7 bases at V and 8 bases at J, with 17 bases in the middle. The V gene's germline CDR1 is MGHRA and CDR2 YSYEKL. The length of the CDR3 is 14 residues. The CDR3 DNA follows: TGCGCCAGCAAAGCCATACCAGGGATCGAAAAACTGTTTTTT. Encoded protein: CASKAIPGIEKLFF.

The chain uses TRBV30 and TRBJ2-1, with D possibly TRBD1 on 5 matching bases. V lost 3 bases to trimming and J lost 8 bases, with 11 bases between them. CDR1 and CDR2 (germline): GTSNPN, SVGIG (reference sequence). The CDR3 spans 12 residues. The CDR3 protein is CAWSGHSHEQFF. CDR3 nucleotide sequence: TGTGCCTGGAGCGGACATTCTCATGAGCAGTTCTTC.

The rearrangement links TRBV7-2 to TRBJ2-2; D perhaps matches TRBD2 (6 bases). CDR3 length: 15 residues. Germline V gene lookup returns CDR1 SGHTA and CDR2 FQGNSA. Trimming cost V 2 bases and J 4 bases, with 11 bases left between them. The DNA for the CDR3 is TGTGCCAGCAGCTTATCCGGAGCGGGCACCGGGGAGCTGTTTTTT. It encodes CASSLSGAGTGELFF.

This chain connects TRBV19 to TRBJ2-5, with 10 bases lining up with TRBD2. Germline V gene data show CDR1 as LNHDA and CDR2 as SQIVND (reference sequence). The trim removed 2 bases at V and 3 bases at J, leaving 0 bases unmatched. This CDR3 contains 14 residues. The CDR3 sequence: CASSILAGEETQYF. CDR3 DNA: TGTGCCAGTAGTATACTAGCGGGGGAAGAGACCCAGTACTTC.

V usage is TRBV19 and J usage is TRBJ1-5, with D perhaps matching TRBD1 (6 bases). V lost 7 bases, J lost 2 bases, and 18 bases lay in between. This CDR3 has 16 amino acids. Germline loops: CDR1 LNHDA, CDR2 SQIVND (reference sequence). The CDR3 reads CASIAGTGTGNQPQHF. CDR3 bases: TGTGCCAGTATCGCGGGAACAGGGACGGGCAATCAGCCCCAGCATTTT.

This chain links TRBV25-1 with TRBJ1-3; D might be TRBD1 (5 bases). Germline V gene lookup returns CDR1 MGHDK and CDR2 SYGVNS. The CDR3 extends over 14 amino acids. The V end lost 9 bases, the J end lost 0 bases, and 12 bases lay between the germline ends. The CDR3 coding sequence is TGTGCCAGGAGAGGGGTGAGCTCTGGAAACACCATATATTTT. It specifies CARRGVSSGNTIYF.

The CDR3 is CASSGRRDEQFF. CDR3 sequence (DNA): TGTGCCAGCTCTGGACGGAGGGATGAGCAGTTCTTC. This chain joins TRBV18 and TRBJ2-1; D might be TRBD2 (6 bases). V was cut by 6 bases and J by 8 bases, with 11 bases left in between. CDR3 length equals 12 residues. Germline V gene sequence: CDR1 KGHSH, CDR2 LQKENI.

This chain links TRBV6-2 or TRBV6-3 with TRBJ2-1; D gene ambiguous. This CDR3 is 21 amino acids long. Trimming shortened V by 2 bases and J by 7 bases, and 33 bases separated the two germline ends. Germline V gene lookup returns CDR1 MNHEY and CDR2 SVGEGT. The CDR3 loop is CASSYQAEPGSVFSRRNEQFF. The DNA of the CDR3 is TGTGCCAGCAGTTACCAGGCCGAGCCAGGCTCCGTATTCTCGAGGAGAAATGAGCAGTTCTTC.

The CDR3 protein is CASSPQGRGEGDEKLFF. DNA for the CDR3: TGCGCCAGCAGCCCCCAGGGAAGAGGAGAAGGGGATGAAAAACTGTTTTTT. This rearrangement joins TRBV4-1 to TRBJ1-4; a weak D match, TRBD1 (5 bases). CDR3 length: 17 residues. The V end was cut by 4 bases, the J end by 6 bases, with 21 bases between. The V gene's germline CDR1 is MGHRA and CDR2 YSYEKL.

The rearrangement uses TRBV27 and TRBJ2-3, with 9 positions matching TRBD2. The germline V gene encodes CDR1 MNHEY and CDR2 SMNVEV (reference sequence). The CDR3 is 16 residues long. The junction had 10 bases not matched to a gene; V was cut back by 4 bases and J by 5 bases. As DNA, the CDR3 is TGTGCCAGCAGTTCCTTTTTAGCGGGGGAAAGAGATACGCAGTATTTT. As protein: CASSSFLAGERDTQYF.

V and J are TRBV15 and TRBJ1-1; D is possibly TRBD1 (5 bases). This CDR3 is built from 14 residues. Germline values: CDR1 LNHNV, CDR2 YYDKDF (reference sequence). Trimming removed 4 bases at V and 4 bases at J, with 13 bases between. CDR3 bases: TGTGCCACCAGCACCTGGGAGGGGACCACTGAAGCTTTCTTT. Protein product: CATSTWEGTTEAFF.

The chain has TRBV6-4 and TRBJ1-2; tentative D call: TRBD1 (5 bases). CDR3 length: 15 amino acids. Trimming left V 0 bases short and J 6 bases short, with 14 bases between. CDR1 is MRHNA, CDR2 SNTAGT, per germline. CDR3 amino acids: CASSDSGTPVDGYTF. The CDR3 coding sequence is TGTGCCAGCAGTGACTCCGGGACCCCTGTAGATGGCTACACCTTC.

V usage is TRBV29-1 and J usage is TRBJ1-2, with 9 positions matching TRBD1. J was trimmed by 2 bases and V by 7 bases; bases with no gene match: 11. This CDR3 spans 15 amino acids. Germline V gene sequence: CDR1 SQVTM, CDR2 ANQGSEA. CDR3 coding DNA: TGCAGCGCCCGACCTCCGGGACAGGGAAACTATGGCTACACCTTC. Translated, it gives CSARPPGQGNYGYTF.

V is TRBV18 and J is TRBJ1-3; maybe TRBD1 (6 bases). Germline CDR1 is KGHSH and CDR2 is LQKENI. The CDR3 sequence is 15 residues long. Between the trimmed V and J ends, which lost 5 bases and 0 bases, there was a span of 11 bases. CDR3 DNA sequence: TGTGCCAGCTCAATTATACAGGGCTCTGGAAACACCATATATTTT. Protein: CASSIIQGSGNTIYF.

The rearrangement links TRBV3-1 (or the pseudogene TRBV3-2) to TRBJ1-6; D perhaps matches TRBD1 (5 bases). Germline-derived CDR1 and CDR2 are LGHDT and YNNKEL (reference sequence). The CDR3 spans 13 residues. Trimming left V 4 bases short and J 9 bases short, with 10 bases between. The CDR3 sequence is CASSRDRSSPLHF. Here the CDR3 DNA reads TGTGCCAGCAGCCGCGACAGATCTTCACCCCTCCACTTT.

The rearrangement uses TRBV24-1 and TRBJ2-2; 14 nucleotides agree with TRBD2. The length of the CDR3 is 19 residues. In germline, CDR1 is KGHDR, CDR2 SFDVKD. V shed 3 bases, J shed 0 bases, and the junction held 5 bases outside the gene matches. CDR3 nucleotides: TGTGCCACCAGTGATCCGAAGGGACTAGCGGGGGCGAACACCGGGGAGCTGTTTTTT. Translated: CATSDPKGLAGANTGELFF.

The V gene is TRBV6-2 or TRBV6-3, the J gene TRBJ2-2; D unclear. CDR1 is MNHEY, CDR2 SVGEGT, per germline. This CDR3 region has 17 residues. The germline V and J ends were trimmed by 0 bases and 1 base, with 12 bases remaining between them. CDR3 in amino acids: CASSYSNPWGNTGELFF. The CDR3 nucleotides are TGTGCCAGCAGTTACTCGAACCCCTGGGGGAACACCGGGGAGCTGTTTTTT.

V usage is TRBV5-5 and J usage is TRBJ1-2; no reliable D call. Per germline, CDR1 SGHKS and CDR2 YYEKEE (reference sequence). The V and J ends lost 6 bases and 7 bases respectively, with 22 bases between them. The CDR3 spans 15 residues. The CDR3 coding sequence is TGTGCCAGCAACCCTTCCTGGGATGGAGCGGGTGGCTACACCTTC. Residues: CASNPSWDGAGGYTF.

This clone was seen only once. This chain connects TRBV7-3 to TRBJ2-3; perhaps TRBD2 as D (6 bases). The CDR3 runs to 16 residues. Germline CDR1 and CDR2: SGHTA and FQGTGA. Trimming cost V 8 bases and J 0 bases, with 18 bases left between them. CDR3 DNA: TGTGCCAGCCAATTTGGGCCGGGACTTAGCACAGATACGCAGTATTTT. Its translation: CASQFGPGLSTDTQYF.

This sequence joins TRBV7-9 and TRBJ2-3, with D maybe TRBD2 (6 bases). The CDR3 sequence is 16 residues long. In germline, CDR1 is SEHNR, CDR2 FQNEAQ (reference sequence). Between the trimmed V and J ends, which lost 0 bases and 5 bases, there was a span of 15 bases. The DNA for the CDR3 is TGTGCCAGCAGCTTAGCGAGCGGCGGGGTGGAAGATACGCAGTATTTT. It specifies CASSLASGGVEDTQYF.

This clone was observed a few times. CDR3 amino acids: CASSTSGSGSNTEAFF. The CDR3 DNA sequence: TGTGCCAGCTCGACGTCAGGGTCCGGGTCAAACACTGAAGCTTTCTTT. This chain uses TRBV28 with TRBJ1-1; weak D call: TRBD1 (5 bases). Trimming took off 8 bases at V and 2 bases at J, with 21 bases between the two ends. Germline CDR1 reads MDHEN; CDR2 reads SYDVKM. The CDR3 sequence is 16 residues long.

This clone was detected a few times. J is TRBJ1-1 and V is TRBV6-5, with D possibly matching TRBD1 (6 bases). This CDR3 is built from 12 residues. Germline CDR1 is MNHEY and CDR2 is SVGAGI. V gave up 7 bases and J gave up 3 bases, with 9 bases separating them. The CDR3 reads CASKQGYTEAFF. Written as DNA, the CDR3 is TGTGCCAGCAAACAGGGCTACACTGAAGCTTTCTTT.